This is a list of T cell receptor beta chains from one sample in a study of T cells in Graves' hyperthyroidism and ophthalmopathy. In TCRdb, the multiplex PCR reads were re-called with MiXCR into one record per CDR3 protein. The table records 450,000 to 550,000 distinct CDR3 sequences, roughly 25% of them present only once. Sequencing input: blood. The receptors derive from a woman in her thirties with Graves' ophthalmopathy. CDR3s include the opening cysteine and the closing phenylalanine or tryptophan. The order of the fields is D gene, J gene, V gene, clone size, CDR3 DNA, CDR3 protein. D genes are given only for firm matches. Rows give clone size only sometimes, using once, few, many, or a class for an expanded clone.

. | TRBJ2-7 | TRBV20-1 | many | TGCAGTGCTATCATGATCCAGAACAACTACGAGCAGTACTTC | CSAIMIQNNYEQYF
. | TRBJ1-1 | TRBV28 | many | TGTGCCAGCAGTTTATACCTCTCAACCGGGACAGAAGCTTTCTTT | CASSLYLSTGTEAFF
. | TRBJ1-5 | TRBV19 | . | TGTGCCAGTACGCGGAGGTTAGATAGCAATCAGCCCCAGCATTTT | CASTRRLDSNQPQHF
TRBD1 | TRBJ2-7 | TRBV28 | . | TGTGCCAGCAGGGGACAGGGGGATAAGGTGCGGCAGTACTTC | CASRGQGDKVRQYF
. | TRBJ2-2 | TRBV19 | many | TGTGCCAGTACAACATCGAACACCGGGGAGCTGTTTTTT | CASTTSNTGELFF
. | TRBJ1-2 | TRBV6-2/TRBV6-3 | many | TGTGCCAGCAGTTACATCCGGGCGGTGGGAGTTGATGGCTACACCTTC | CASSYIRAVGVDGYTF
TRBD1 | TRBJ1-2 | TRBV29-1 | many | TGCAGCGTTGTACCGGGACAGGGAAGAGATGTCTATGGCTACACCTTC | CSVVPGQGRDVYGYTF
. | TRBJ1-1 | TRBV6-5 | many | TGTGCCAGCAGTACTAAGAACACTGAAGCTTTCTTT | CASSTKNTEAFF
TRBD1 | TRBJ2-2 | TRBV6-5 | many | TGTGCCACTCTGAACAGGGGGCCGGGGGCCGGGGAGCTGTTTTTT | CATLNRGPGAGELFF
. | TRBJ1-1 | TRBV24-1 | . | TGTGCCACCTCTAGGGCGGGGATGAACACTGAAGCTTTCTTT | CATSRAGMNTEAFF
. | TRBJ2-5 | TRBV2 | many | TGTGCCAGCACCTCAACTGGAGAGACCCAGTACTTC | CASTSTGETQYF
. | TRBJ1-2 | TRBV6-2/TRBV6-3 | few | TGTGCCAGCGGGCGTCCTCGGAATGGCTACACCTTC | CASGRPRNGYTF
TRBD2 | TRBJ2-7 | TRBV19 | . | TGTGCCAGTAGTACCATGGGACTAGCGGGAGTGCGCGAGCAGTACTTC | CASSTMGLAGVREQYF
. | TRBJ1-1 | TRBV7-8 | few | TGTGCCAGCAGCTTAGGCAGCCGCTCTGAAGCTTTCTTT | CASSLGSRSEAFF
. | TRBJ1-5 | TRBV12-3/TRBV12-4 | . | TGTGCCAGCAGTTTAAGGGTGCTGGGCAATCAGCCGCAGCATTTT | CASSLRVLGNQPQHF
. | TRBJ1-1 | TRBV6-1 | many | TGTGCCAGCAGAACCTGGGACACGGCTGAAGCTTTCTTT | CASRTWDTAEAFF
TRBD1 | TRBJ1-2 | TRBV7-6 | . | TGTGCCAGCAGCTTAGGGGACAGGGGGCGCGGCTACACCTTC | CASSLGDRGRGYTF
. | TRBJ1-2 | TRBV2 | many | TGTGCCAGCAATTTAGCAGACTATGGCTACACCTTC | CASNLADYGYTF
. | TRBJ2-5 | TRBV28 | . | TGTGCCAGCAGTTTTTTTCTTCGCGGGTTAAAGGAGACCCAGTACTTC | CASSFFLRGLKETQYF
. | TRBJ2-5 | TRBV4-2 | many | TGTGCCAGCAGCCAAGAACCGCCGGGCGGGGAGACCCAGTACTTC | CASSQEPPGGETQYF
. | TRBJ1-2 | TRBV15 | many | TGTGCCACCAGCAGAGATCCGTCTGGGGGCGGCTACACCTTC | CATSRDPSGGGYTF
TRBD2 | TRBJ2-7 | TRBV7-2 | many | TGTGCCAGCAGCCTCGGGGCGGGGAGGGCCGAGCAGTACTTC | CASSLGAGRAEQYF
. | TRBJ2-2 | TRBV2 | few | TGTGCCAGCAGTGTTCGGGGGCGCCCCGGGGAGCTGTTTTTT | CASSVRGRPGELFF
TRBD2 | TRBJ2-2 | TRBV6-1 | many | TGTGCCAGCAGCTCAGGACTAGCGGGGGCCGGGGAGCTGTTTTTT | CASSSGLAGAGELFF
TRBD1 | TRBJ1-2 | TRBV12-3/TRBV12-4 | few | TGTGCCAGCAGCCCCCGACAGGGGGCCTATGGCTACACCTTC | CASSPRQGAYGYTF
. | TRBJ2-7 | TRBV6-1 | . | TGTGCCAGCAGTGTTTCTTCGGGGTACCACGAGCAGTACTTC | CASSVSSGYHEQYF